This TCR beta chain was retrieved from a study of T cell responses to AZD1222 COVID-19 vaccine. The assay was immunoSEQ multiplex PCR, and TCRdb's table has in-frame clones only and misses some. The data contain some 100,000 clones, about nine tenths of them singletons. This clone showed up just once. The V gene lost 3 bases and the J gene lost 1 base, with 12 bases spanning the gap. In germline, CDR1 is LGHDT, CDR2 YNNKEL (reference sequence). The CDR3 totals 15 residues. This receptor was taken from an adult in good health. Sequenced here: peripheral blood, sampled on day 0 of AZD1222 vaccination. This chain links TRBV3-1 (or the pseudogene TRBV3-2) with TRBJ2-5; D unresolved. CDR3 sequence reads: CASSQRSGLQETQYF. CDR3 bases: TGTGCCAGCAGCCAGAGATCGGGCCTCCAAGAGACCCAGTACTTC.